The present T cell receptor (beta chain) was sequenced within a study of shared T cell receptors in the human thymus. Only in-frame clones appear in the TCRdb table, and some are missing; sequencing was by immunoSEQ multiplex PCR. This sample carries around 65,000 clones, 90% to 95% of them seen once, and the ten largest clones take around 0.035%. Looked up from germline, CDR1 is SGHNT and CDR2 is YYREEE (reference sequence). V lost 0 bases to trimming and J lost 4 bases, with 9 bases between them. CDR3 size: 14 residues. The TCR comes from a human donor. The J gene is TRBJ2-3, the V gene TRBV5-4; D may be TRBD2 (7 bases). Material: thymocytes. The CDR3 here is CASSLVGGPDTQYF. CDR3 DNA sequence: TGTGCCAGCAGCTTGGTGGGGGGGCCAGATACGCAGTATTTT. Looking up the rest from reference TRBV5-4 and TRBJ2-3 gives the full variable domain: ETGVTQSPTHLIKTRGQQVTLRCSSQSGHNTVSWYQQALGQGPQFIFQYYREEENGRGNFPPRFSGLQFPNYSSELNVNALELDDSALYLCASSLVGGPDTQYFGPGTRLTVL.